This T cell receptor (beta chain) was profiled in a study of identical twins. TCRdb processed the 5' RACE reads anew with MiXCR; each CDR3 protein has one entry. Of approximately 550,000 distinct CDR3 sequences in the sample, about 20% were seen once. Healthy Caucasians alone served as donors. This CDR3 has 14 residues. V was trimmed by 7 bases and J by 5 bases, leaving 15 bases between them. Another study also made use of these data, one on yellow fever vaccine responses in identical twins.

The V call is TRBV12-3 or TRBV12-4, the J call TRBJ1-3; a possible D gene is TRBD1 (5 bases). The receptor was derived from a woman aged 18-29 years in good health. The specimen sequenced was CD4+ T cells sorted from blood. The CDR3, as DNA: TGTGCCAGCACAGCTGTCCAGGGCAGAAACACCATATATTTT. It translates to CASTAVQGRNTIYF.